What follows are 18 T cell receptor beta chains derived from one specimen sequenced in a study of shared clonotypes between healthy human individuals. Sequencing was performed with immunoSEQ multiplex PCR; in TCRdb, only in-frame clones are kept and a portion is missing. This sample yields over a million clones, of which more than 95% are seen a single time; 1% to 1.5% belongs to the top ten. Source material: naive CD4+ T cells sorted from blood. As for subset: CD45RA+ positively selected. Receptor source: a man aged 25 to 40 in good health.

The CDR3 here is CASRELAGALRPYF. The CDR3 bases are TGTGCCAGCAGGGAACTAGCGGGAGCCCTCCGTCCGTACTTC. J is TRBJ2-5 and V is TRBV7-9; 11 bases fit TRBD2. The CDR3 extends over 14 amino acids. From germline, CDR1 is SEHNR and CDR2 FQNEAQ (reference sequence). The ends lost 6 bases at V and 13 bases at J; junction bases unmatched: 13. The full variable domain, in which reference TRBV7-9 and TRBJ2-5 provide the parts outside the CDR3, is DTGVSQNPRHKITKRGQNVTFRCDPISEHNRLYWYRQTLGQGPEFLTYFQNEAQLEKSRLLSDRFSAERPKGSFSTLEIQRTEQGDSAMYLCASRELAGALRPYFGPGTRLLVL.

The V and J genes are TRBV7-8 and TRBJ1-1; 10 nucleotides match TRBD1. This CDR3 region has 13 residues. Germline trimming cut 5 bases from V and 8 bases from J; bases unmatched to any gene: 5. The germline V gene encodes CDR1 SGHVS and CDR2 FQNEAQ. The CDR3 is CASSTGQGLEAFF. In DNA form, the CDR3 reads TGTGCCAGCAGCACGGGACAGGGGCTAGAAGCTTTCTTT.

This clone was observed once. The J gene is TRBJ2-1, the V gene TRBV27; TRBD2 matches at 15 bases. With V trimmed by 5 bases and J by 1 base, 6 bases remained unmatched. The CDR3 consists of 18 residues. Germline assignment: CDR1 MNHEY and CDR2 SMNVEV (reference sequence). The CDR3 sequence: CASSTGTSGRSSYNEQFF. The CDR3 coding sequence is TGTGCCAGCAGTACCGGGACTAGCGGGAGGAGTTCCTACAATGAGCAGTTCTTC.

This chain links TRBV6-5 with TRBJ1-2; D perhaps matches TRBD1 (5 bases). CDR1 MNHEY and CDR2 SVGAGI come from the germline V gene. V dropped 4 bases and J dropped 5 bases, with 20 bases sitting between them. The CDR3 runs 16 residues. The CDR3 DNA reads TGTGCCAGCAGTTCCCCGAGGCGGGGCGCTTCTTATGGCTACACCTTC. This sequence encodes CASSSPRRGASYGYTF.

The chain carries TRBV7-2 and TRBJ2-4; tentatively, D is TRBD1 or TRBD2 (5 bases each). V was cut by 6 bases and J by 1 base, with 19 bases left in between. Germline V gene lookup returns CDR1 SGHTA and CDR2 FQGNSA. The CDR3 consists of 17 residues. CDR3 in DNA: TGTGCCAGCAGTCAAGAGGGGCGGGTTGGCGCCAAAAACATTCAGTACTTC. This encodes CASSQEGRVGAKNIQYF.

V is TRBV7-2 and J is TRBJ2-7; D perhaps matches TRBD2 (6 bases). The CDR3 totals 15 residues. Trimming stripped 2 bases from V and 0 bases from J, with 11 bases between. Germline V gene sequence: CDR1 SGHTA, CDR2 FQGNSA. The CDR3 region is CASSLSRGSSYEQYF. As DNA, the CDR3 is TGTGCCAGCAGCTTAAGCCGGGGGAGCTCCTACGAGCAGTACTTC.

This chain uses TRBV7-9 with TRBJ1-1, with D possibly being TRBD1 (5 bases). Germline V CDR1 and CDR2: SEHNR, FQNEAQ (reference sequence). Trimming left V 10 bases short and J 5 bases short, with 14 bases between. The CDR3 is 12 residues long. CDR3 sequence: CANGHRGTEAFF. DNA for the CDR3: TGTGCCAATGGACACCGGGGGACTGAAGCTTTCTTT.

The CDR3 protein is CASGRYGSSTDTQYF. For the CDR3, the DNA is TGCGCCAGCGGAAGATACGGTTCTAGCACAGATACGCAGTATTTT. The chain uses TRBV5-1 and TRBJ2-3, with D unclear. CDR3 length: 15 residues. With 7 bases removed from V and 0 bases from J, the gap between germline ends came to 15 bases. Looked up from germline, CDR1 is SGHRS and CDR2 is YFSETQ.

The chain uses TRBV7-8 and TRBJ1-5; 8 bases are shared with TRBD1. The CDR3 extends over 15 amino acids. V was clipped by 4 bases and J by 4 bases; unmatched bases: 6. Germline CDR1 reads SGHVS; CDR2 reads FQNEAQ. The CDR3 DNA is TGTGCCAGCAGCTCTCAGGGGGCTGGAAATCAGCCCCAGCATTTT. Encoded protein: CASSSQGAGNQPQHF.

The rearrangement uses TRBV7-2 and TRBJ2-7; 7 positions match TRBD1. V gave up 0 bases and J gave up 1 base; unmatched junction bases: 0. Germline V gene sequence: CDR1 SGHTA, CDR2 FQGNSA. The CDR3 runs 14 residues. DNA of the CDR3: TGTGCCAGCAGCTTAGCGGGACAGTCCTACGAGCAGTACTTC. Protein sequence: CASSLAGQSYEQYF.

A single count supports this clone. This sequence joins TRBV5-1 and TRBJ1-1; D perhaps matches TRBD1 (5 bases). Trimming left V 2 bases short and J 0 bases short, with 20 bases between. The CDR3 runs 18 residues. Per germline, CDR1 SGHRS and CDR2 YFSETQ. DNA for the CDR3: TGCGCCAGCAGCTTCCGGGGTTGGGGCCCGGCGATGAACACTGAAGCTTTCTTT. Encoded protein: CASSFRGWGPAMNTEAFF.

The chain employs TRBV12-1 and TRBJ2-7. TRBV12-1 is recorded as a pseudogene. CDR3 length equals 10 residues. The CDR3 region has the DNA TGTGCCAGCAGCCCCTACGAGCAGTACTTC. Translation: CASSPYEQYF.

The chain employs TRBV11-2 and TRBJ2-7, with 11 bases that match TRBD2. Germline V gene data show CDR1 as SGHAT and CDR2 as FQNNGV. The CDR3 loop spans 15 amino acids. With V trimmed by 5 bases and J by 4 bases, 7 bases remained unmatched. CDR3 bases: TGTGCCAGCAGCACACCGGGACTAGCGGCTTACGAGCAGTACTTC. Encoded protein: CASSTPGLAAYEQYF.

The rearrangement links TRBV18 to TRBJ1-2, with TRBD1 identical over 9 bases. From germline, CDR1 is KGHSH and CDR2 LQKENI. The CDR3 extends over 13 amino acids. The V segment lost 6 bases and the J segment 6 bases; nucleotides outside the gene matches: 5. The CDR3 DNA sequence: TGTGCCAGCTCGATACAGGGGGCTAATGGCTACACCTTC. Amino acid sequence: CASSIQGANGYTF.

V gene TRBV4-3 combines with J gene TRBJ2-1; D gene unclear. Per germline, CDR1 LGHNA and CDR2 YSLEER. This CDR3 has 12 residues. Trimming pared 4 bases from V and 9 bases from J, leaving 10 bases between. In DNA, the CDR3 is TGCGCCAGCAGCCGGACCCCTAGTGAGCAGTTCTTC. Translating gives CASSRTPSEQFF.

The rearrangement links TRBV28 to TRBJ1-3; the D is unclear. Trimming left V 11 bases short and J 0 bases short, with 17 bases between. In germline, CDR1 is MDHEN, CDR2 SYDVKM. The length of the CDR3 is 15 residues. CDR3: CAACKASTSGNTIYF. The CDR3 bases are TGTGCCGCATGTAAGGCGAGCACCTCTGGAAACACCATATATTTT.

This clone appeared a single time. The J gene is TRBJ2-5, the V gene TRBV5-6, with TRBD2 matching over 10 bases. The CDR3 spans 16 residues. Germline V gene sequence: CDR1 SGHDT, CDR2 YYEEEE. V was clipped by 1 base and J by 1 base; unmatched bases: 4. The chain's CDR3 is CASSLRLAGVQETQYF. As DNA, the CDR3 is TGTGCCAGCAGCTTGAGGCTAGCGGGAGTCCAAGAGACCCAGTACTTC.

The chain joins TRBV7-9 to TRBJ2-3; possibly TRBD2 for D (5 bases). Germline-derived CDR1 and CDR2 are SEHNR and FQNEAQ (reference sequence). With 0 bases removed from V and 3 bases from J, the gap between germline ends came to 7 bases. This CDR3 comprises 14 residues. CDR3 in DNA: TGTGCCAGCAGCTTAGCACTAGTGACAGATACGCAGTATTTT. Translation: CASSLALVTDTQYF.